This T cell receptor beta chain was identified during a study of T-cell reconstitution after alpha-beta-depleted transplantation in children. Study-wide results and caveats: Reportedly, roughly two months post-transplant, alpha-beta T cells arose from several hundred expanded graft clones.

Researchers prepared the TCRbeta library using unique molecular identifiers, the study reports. TCRdb processed the PCR reads anew with MiXCR; each CDR3 protein has one entry. The sample shows 400,000 to 450,000 distinct CDR3 sequences, roughly 44% of them seen only once. Notes on this clonotype: Its cognate antigen is unknown.

Germline V lookup: CDR1 MNHNS, CDR2 SASEGT. The ends lost 5 bases at V and 15 bases at J; junction bases unmatched: 11. CDR3 length: 14 residues. The receptor was isolated from a girl under 10 years old with aplastic anemia, due to receive a stem cell transplant. Sample: PBMCs, taken before TCRalphabeta/CD19-depleted stem cell transplant. The chain links TRBV6-1 to TRBJ1-6; 9 bases line up with TRBD1. The CDR3 nucleotides read TGTGCCAGCAGTCCGGGACAGGGTGATTATCTCCTCCACTTT. Protein product: CASSPGQGDYLLHF.